This entry features one T cell receptor (beta chain) sequence. The antigen is undetermined. Using its own MiXCR run on the reads, TCRdb lists one record per CDR3 protein. The sample lists around 430,000 distinct CDR3 sequences; 42% were seen once. This entry is derived from a study of T cell repertoires in cytomegalovirus infection. About the study: The authors relied on CMV epitopes, both recently identified HLA-C-restricted and well-studied HLA-B-restricted. Both CMV infection and a matching HLA type were indicated by public TCR beta signatures. Study-wide results and limits: Summed public TCR beta family frequency identified CMV carriers bearing the relevant HLA.

V shed 5 bases and J shed 1 base, with 14 bases lying between them. CDR3 length equals 14 residues. Germline CDR1 DFQATT, CDR2 SNEGSKA (reference sequence). The sequences come from cultured PBMCs, collected from culture after CMV antigen stimulation. This TCR was sampled from a human donor in good health (CMV status not recorded). Some clones in this sample may be carry-over from other donors' samples. The chain links TRBV20-1 to TRBJ1-1; a possible D gene is TRBD1 (5 bases). The CDR3, as DNA: TGCAGTGCTCATCGCGGGGGGGGGAACACTGAAGCTTTCTTT. It encodes CSAHRGGGNTEAFF.